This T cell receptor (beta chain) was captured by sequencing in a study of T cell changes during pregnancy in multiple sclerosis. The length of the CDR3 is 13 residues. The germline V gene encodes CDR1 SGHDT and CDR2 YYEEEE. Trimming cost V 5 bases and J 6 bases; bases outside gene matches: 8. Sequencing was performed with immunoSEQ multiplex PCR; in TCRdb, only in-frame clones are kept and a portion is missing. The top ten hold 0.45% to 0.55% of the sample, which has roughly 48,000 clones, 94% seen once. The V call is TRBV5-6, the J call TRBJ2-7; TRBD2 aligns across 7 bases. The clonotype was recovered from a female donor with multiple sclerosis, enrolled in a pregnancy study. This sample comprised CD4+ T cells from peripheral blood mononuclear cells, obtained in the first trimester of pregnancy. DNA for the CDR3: TGTGCCAGCAGACTGACTAGCTATAGCGAGCAGTACTTC. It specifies CASRLTSYSEQYF.